This TCR beta chain is drawn from a study of CD4+ T cells in melanoma. Study findings and constraints: In melanoma, neoantigen-specific CD4+ T cells reportedly differed in differentiation state. A reported correlation linked neoantigen-specific CD4+ T cells to CD8+, macrophage and B cell function.

The trim removed 6 bases at V and 9 bases at J, leaving 7 bases unmatched. This CDR3 is built from 13 residues. Germline V lookup: CDR1 SNHLY, CDR2 FYNNEI. Points on this clone: Its antigen is undetermined.

This table comes from immunoSEQ multiplex PCR, and its TCRdb copy is limited to in-frame clones, with some not included. The table lists roughly 20,000 clones, 82% of them singletons, with 3.6% in the top ten. V gene TRBV2 combines with J gene TRBJ1-5, with 8 bases that match TRBD1. The TCR comes from a human donor with melanoma. Sequencing was done on a sample of cells from a culture (not recorded whether cultured in vitro). CDR3 in DNA: TGTGCCAGCAGCGACAGGGGCTCCAGGCCCCAGCATTTT. Amino acid sequence: CASSDRGSRPQHF.